The T cell receptor beta chain described here comes from a study of blood T cell repertoires in COVID-19. At the level of the study: The United States, Italy and Spain supplied acute and convalescent COVID-19 samples.

TCRdb's table, derived via immunoSEQ multiplex PCR, lists solely in-frame clones and lacks some. Among some 230,000 clones listed, approximately 83% were seen once. Germline V gene lookup returns CDR1 MGHDK and CDR2 SYGVNS. This CDR3 comprises 16 residues. Trimming cost V 2 bases and J 9 bases; bases outside gene matches: 14. The sequencing sample was made of peripheral blood. The chain is built from TRBV25-1 and TRBJ2-3, with 7 bases that match TRBD1. The receptor comes from a woman in her fifties or sixties with acute or convalescent COVID-19. The chain's CDR3 is CASSERTGTRHETQYF. CDR3 DNA: TGTGCCAGCAGTGAAAGGACAGGAACCCGACATGAGACGCAGTATTTT.